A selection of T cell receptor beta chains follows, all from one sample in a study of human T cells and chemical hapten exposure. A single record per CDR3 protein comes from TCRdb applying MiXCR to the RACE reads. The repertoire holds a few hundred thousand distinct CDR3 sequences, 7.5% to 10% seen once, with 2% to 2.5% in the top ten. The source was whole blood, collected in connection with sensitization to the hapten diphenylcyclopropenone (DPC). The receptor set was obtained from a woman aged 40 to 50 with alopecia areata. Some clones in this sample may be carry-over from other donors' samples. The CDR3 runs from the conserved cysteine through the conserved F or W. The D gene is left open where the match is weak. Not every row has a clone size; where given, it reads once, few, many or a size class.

CDR3aa: CASSEPSGGEFF
CDR3nt: TGTGCCAGCAGTGAACCCTCTGGTGGGGAGTTCTTC
j_gene: TRBJ2-1
v_gene: TRBV2
abundance: NA
d_gene: NA

CDR3aa: CATSDADRNTGELFF
CDR3nt: TGTGCCACCAGTGATGCTGACAGGAACACCGGGGAGCTGTTTTTT
j_gene: TRBJ2-2
v_gene: TRBV24-1
abundance: many
d_gene: NA

CDR3aa: CASSLAANNSPLHF
CDR3nt: TGTGCCAGCAGCTTGGCCGCAAATAATTCACCCCTCCACTTT
j_gene: TRBJ1-6
v_gene: TRBV5-5
abundance: NA
d_gene: NA

CDR3aa: CASSQDPRTGDTDTQYF
CDR3nt: TGTGCCAGCAGCCAAGACCCCCGAACGGGAGATACAGATACGCAGTATTTT
j_gene: TRBJ2-3
v_gene: TRBV7-2
abundance: NA
d_gene: NA

CDR3aa: CASSPRGSDTQYF
CDR3nt: TGTGCCAGCTCACCACGTGGTTCAGATACGCAGTATTTT
j_gene: TRBJ2-3
v_gene: TRBV18
abundance: NA
d_gene: NA

CDR3aa: CASSPAGTGAQYF
CDR3nt: TGTGCCAGCAGCCCCGCCGGGACAGGGGCCCAGTACTTC
j_gene: TRBJ2-7
v_gene: TRBV12-3/TRBV12-4
abundance: few
d_gene: TRBD1

CDR3aa: CASSLIGVNTGELFF
CDR3nt: TGTGCCAGCAGCTTAATTGGGGTGAACACCGGGGAGCTGTTTTTT
j_gene: TRBJ2-2
v_gene: TRBV7-9
abundance: few
d_gene: NA

CDR3aa: CASRRVEQFF
CDR3nt: TGTGCCAGCCGAAGGGTAGAGCAGTTCTTC
j_gene: TRBJ2-1
v_gene: TRBV28
abundance: few
d_gene: NA

CDR3aa: CSAQGGTEAFF
CDR3nt: TGCAGTGCCCAGGGGGGGACTGAAGCTTTCTTT
j_gene: TRBJ1-1
v_gene: TRBV20-1
abundance: many
d_gene: TRBD1

CDR3aa: CASLSGRTYEQFF
CDR3nt: TGTGCCAGCCTTAGCGGGAGAACCTATGAGCAGTTCTTC
j_gene: TRBJ2-1
v_gene: TRBV6-5
abundance: few
d_gene: TRBD2

CDR3aa: CASSLAAGTGELFF
CDR3nt: TGTGCCAGCAGTTTAGCTGCGGGCACCGGGGAGCTGTTTTTT
j_gene: TRBJ2-2
v_gene: TRBV28
abundance: many
d_gene: NA

CDR3aa: CASSSSSRQFF
CDR3nt: TGTGCCAGCAGTTCCAGCTCCCGACAGTTCTTC
j_gene: TRBJ2-1
v_gene: TRBV6-2/TRBV6-3
abundance: NA
d_gene: NA

CDR3aa: CASSLVSGTGHTDTQYF
CDR3nt: TGTGCCAGCAGCTTAGTCTCCGGGACAGGCCACACAGATACGCAGTATTTT
j_gene: TRBJ2-3
v_gene: TRBV7-9
abundance: few
d_gene: TRBD1

CDR3aa: CASSLTAGQSCIF
CDR3nt: TGTGCCAGCAGCTTAACTGCAGGACAGTCTTGTATCTTC
j_gene: TRBJ1-2
v_gene: TRBV7-9
abundance: few
d_gene: NA

CDR3aa: CASSQDPGLSTNEKLFF
CDR3nt: TGCGCCAGCAGCCAAGATCCGGGATTGTCAACTAATGAAAAACTGTTTTTT
j_gene: TRBJ1-4
v_gene: TRBV4-3
abundance: few
d_gene: NA

CDR3aa: CASTAPQETQYF
CDR3nt: TGTGCCAGCACTGCCCCCCAAGAGACCCAGTACTTC
j_gene: TRBJ2-5
v_gene: TRBV2
abundance: many
d_gene: NA

CDR3aa: CAVDGGLNTEAFF
CDR3nt: TGTGCCGTCGACGGGGGGCTGAACACTGAAGCTTTCTTT
j_gene: TRBJ1-1
v_gene: TRBV10-3
abundance: NA
d_gene: NA

CDR3aa: CASRTGMGSNYGYTF
CDR3nt: TGTGCCAGCCGAACTGGGATGGGGTCTAACTATGGCTACACCTTC
j_gene: TRBJ1-2
v_gene: TRBV12-3/TRBV12-4
abundance: NA
d_gene: NA

CDR3aa: CASSSWRDVPYEQYF
CDR3nt: TGTGCCAGCAGCTCGTGGCGGGATGTCCCCTACGAGCAGTACTTC
j_gene: TRBJ2-7
v_gene: TRBV7-9
abundance: many
d_gene: NA

CDR3aa: CASSLTGTHFYEQYF
CDR3nt: TGTGCCAGCAGTTTAACCGGGACTCACTTTTACGAGCAGTACTTC
j_gene: TRBJ2-7
v_gene: TRBV27
abundance: NA
d_gene: NA

CDR3aa: CAISESAVEKLFF
CDR3nt: TGTGCCATCAGTGAGTCGGCAGTTGAAAAACTGTTTTTT
j_gene: TRBJ1-4
v_gene: TRBV10-3
abundance: few
d_gene: NA

CDR3aa: CASSPRQALGANVLTF
CDR3nt: TGTGCCAGCAGCCCTAGACAGGCCTTGGGGGCCAACGTCCTGACTTTC
j_gene: TRBJ2-6
v_gene: TRBV12-3/TRBV12-4
abundance: few
d_gene: NA

CDR3aa: CASRTGTNPHEQYF
CDR3nt: TGTGCCAGCAGAACCGGGACAAATCCCCACGAGCAGTACTTC
j_gene: TRBJ2-7
v_gene: TRBV28
abundance: NA
d_gene: NA

CDR3aa: CSARIRGYTF
CDR3nt: TGCAGTGCTAGAATCCGAGGCTACACCTTC
j_gene: TRBJ1-2
v_gene: TRBV20-1
abundance: few
d_gene: NA

CDR3aa: CASSRQGNNYEQYF
CDR3nt: TGTGCCAGCAGTCGACAGGGGAACAACTACGAGCAGTACTTC
j_gene: TRBJ2-7
v_gene: TRBV6-1
abundance: NA
d_gene: TRBD1

CDR3aa: CASSVASLETNEQFF
CDR3nt: TGTGCCAGCAGCGTAGCATCCCTTGAGACGAATGAGCAGTTCTTC
j_gene: TRBJ2-1
v_gene: TRBV9
abundance: NA
d_gene: NA

CDR3aa: CSAPRLGGSFSYEQYF
CDR3nt: TGCAGTGCTCCGCGGCTAGGGGGCAGCTTCTCCTACGAGCAGTACTTC
j_gene: TRBJ2-7
v_gene: TRBV20-1
abundance: NA
d_gene: TRBD1

CDR3aa: CASSFRGRADTQYF
CDR3nt: TGTGCCAGCAGTTTTCGGGGGAGGGCAGATACGCAGTATTTT
j_gene: TRBJ2-3
v_gene: TRBV12-3/TRBV12-4
abundance: NA
d_gene: TRBD2

CDR3aa: CAINQGEDQPQHF
CDR3nt: TGTGCCATCAATCAGGGAGAGGATCAGCCCCAGCATTTT
j_gene: TRBJ1-5
v_gene: TRBV10-3
abundance: many
d_gene: NA